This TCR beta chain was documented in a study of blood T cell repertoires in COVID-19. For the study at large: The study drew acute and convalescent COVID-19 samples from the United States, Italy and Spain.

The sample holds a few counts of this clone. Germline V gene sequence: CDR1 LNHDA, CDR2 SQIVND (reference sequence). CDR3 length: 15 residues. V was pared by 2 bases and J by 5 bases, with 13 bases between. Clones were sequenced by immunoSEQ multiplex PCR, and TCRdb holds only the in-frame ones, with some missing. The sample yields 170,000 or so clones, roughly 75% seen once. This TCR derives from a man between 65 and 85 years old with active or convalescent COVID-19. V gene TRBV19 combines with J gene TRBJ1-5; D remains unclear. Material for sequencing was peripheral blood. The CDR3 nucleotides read TGTGCCAGTAGTATAAGTTTCCAGGCCGATCAGCCCCAGCATTTT. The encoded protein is CASSISFQADQPQHF.